Included here is one T cell receptor (beta chain) sequence, with context. The data were taken from a study of blood T cell repertoires in COVID-19. Study-level information: Some COVID-19 samples were acute and others convalescent; all came from the United States, Italy and Spain. In each case, the material was cDNA or gDNA derived from T cells, B-cell-depleted T cells, or PBMCs.

In the original analysis: Cell counts per sample came from amplifying reference gene primers. The repertoire was sequenced with immunoSEQ multiplex PCR; TCRdb's copy has only in-frame clones and lacks some. V, J and clone size are taken as reported in that table, and D and trimming were inferred from the DNA itself. This sample yields under 200,000 clones, of which around 77% are seen a single time; roughly a sixth belongs to the top ten. The sample consisted of peripheral blood. The TCR was taken from a man aged 55-75 years with active or convalescent COVID-19.

Here the CDR3 DNA reads TGCGCCAGCACCGGTCCTACCGGGGCCAACGTCCTGACTTTC. Protein sequence: CASTGPTGANVLTF. This chain links TRBV5-1 with TRBJ2-6; D gene unclear. Germline V gene sequence: CDR1 SGHRS, CDR2 YFSETQ. Trimming shortened V by 6 bases and J by 4 bases, and 11 bases separated the two germline ends. This CDR3 has 14 amino acids.